This is a list of T cell receptor beta chains from one sample in a study of blood T cell repertoires in COVID-19. Sequenced by immunoSEQ multiplex PCR; TCRdb stores in-frame clones only, minus some. The data hold about 150,000 clones, with around 86% observed a single time. Sequencing was done on a sample of peripheral blood. The receptors stem from an elderly man with acute or convalescent COVID-19. Both conserved end residues are part of each CDR3. D genes are given only for firm matches. Only part of the rows carry a size: once, few, many, or a class if the clone is expanded.

TRBV28	.	.	TRBJ2-5	TGTGCCATACTGGACCAAGAGACCCAGTACTTC	CAILDQETQYF
TRBV6-5	.	.	TRBJ1-6	TGTGCCAGCAGTTCAGGAGGATCCTATAATTCACCCCTCCACTTT	CASSSGGSYNSPLHF
TRBV7-2	few	TRBD2	TRBJ2-2	TGTGCCAGCAGCTTACAACGGGGGGGCGACGGGGAGCTGTTTTTT	CASSLQRGGDGELFF
TRBV19	.	.	TRBJ1-5	TGTGCCAGTAGCCATGACAGGAGCGATCAGCCCCAGCATTTT	CASSHDRSDQPQHF
TRBV5-8	.	.	TRBJ1-1	TGTGCCAGCAGCCGTATCTCTCGTAACACTGAAGCTTTCTTT	CASSRISRNTEAFF
TRBV21-1	.	.	TRBJ2-7	TGTGCCAGCAGCAATTGGGATAGCGGGAATTCCTCCTACGAGCAGTACTTC	CASSNWDSGNSSYEQYF
TRBV28	.	.	TRBJ2-3	TGTGCCAGCAGTTCCCTAGGCGGGAAGACACAACACACAGATACGCAGTATTTT	CASSSLGGKTQHTDTQYF
TRBV28	.	TRBD1	TRBJ1-4	TGTGCCAGCAGCCGGTCGGGGACAGCTAATGAAAAACTGTTTTTT	CASSRSGTANEKLFF
TRBV2	.	TRBD1	TRBJ1-5	TGTGCCACAAAAGGACAGGGGAATCAGCCCCAGCATTTT	CATKGQGNQPQHF
TRBV9	.	.	TRBJ2-5	TGTGCCAGCAGCGCTCACACAGCTCAAGAGACCCAGTACTTC	CASSAHTAQETQYF
TRBV7-8	few	.	TRBJ2-7	TGTGCCAGCAGCACACAATTGGGGCCCTACGAGCAGTACTTC	CASSTQLGPYEQYF
TRBV11-2	.	.	TRBJ1-4	TGTGCCAGCAGCTTAGGACGGGTTAATGAAAAACTGTTTTTT	CASSLGRVNEKLFF
TRBV12-5	.	.	TRBJ2-1	TGTGCTAGTGGCCGCGAAAGCTCCTACAATGAGCAGTTCTTC	CASGRESSYNEQFF
TRBV5-6	.	.	TRBJ1-5	TGTGCCAGCAGCTTGAGGGGGGGGAGCAATCAGCCCCAGCATTTT	CASSLRGGSNQPQHF
TRBV6-4	.	TRBD2	TRBJ2-1	TGTGCCAGCAGTGAACTAGCGGGAACCTACAATGAGCAGTTCTTC	CASSELAGTYNEQFF
TRBV7-3	.	TRBD1	TRBJ1-5	TGTGCCAGCAGCCCGACAGGGGCCAATCAGCCCCAGCATTTT	CASSPTGANQPQHF
TRBV2	.	TRBD1	TRBJ1-6	TGTGCCAGCAGACTAACAGGGGATAATTCACCCCTCCACTTT	CASRLTGDNSPLHF
TRBV28	.	TRBD1	TRBJ1-1	TGTGCCAGCAGTCTGAACAGGGGAATGAACACTGAAGCTTTCTTT	CASSLNRGMNTEAFF
TRBV6-5	.	TRBD2	TRBJ2-1	TGTGCCAGCAGTCGACTAGCGGGGAACAATGAGCAGTTCTTC	CASSRLAGNNEQFF
TRBV3-1/TRBV3-2	.	TRBD1	TRBJ2-7	TGTGCCAGCACCCCGACAGGGGGTAACTACGAGCAGTACTTC	CASTPTGGNYEQYF
TRBV7-9	.	.	TRBJ2-2	TGTGCCAGCAGCTTACCCGTGTCGTTCGGGGAGCTGTTTTTT	CASSLPVSFGELFF
TRBV2	.	TRBD2	TRBJ2-7	TGTGCCAGCGGGACTAGCGGGAGGTACGAGCAGTACTTC	CASGTSGRYEQYF
TRBV18	.	.	TRBJ2-7	TGTGCCAGCTCACCACCGGGGGCGAGTGCGGGTCCCTCCTACGAGCAGTACTTC	CASSPPGASAGPSYEQYF
TRBV2	.	.	TRBJ2-7	TGTGCCAGCTGGGACACAAACTCCTACGAGCAGTACTTC	CASWDTNSYEQYF
TRBV21-1	once	.	TRBJ2-7	TGTGCCAGCCTCCTTACCGAGGGGGCCTACGAGCAGTACTTC	CASLLTEGAYEQYF
TRBV29-1	.	TRBD2	TRBJ2-5	TGCAGCGCCAGAGGCGGGAGGGCTGGAGAGACCCAGTACTTC	CSARGGRAGETQYF
TRBV2	once	.	TRBJ2-5	TGTGCCAGCAGTGACTTAGGGGTGGAGACCCAGTACTTC	CASSDLGVETQYF
TRBV5-4	.	TRBD2	TRBJ2-3	TGTGCCAGCACCTCCTCACCATGGGCGGGGGGGTCTGATACGCAGTATTTT	CASTSSPWAGGSDTQYF
TRBV4-1	.	.	TRBJ1-4	TGCGCCAGCACGAGGGCAACTAATGAAAAACTGTTTTTT	CASTRATNEKLFF
TRBV7-8	.	.	TRBJ1-4	TGTGCCAGCAGTTTTAGTGGAGCTAATGAAAAACTGTTTTTT	CASSFSGANEKLFF
TRBV5-6	once	.	TRBJ1-5	TGTGCCAGCAGCTCTGGACAGTCTAGCAATCAGCCCCAGCATTTT	CASSSGQSSNQPQHF
TRBV7-3	.	.	TRBJ2-3	TGTGCCAGCAGCTTAGAAACGGGGGCGCAGTATTTT	CASSLETGAQYF
TRBV6-6	.	TRBD2	TRBJ2-1	TGTGCCAGCAGTCAAAGCGGGACCTCCTACAATGAGCAGTTCTTC	CASSQSGTSYNEQFF
TRBV6-5	.	.	TRBJ1-4	TGTGCCAGCAGTCAGAATGAAAAACTGTTTTTT	CASSQNEKLFF
TRBV18	.	.	TRBJ1-2	TGTGCCAGCTCACCCGGAGCGGGGGAAGCCTATGGCTACACCTTC	CASSPGAGEAYGYTF
TRBV5-1	.	.	TRBJ1-2	TGCGCCAGCAGCTTTGAGTCGGGGGGACTTGGCTACACCTTC	CASSFESGGLGYTF
TRBV30	.	.	TRBJ1-2	TGTGCCTGGAGGGGCCTCAGGGGAACGGACTATGGCTACACCTTC	CAWRGLRGTDYGYTF